The clone carrying this TCR beta chain was seen ten or more times. Trimming shortened V by 6 bases and J by 2 bases, and 7 bases separated the two germline ends. Per germline, CDR1 MDHEN and CDR2 SYDVKM. The CDR3 totals 12 residues. These data come from a study of Graves' ophthalmopathy and Graves' hyperthyroidism. Amplifying from RNA transcripts, the study obtained TCR beta CDR3 regions. HTBI-primed first-round RT-PCR preceded second-round multiplex PCR. TCRdb called the multiplex PCR reads again in MiXCR, with one record for every CDR3 protein. The sample lists some 520,000 distinct CDR3 sequences; approximately 15% were seen once.

This TCR was sampled from a woman aged 25 to 39 with Graves' ophthalmopathy. The sequenced material came from blood. J is TRBJ1-1 and V is TRBV28; TRBD1 is a possible D gene (5 bases). Here the CDR3 DNA reads TGTGCCAGCAGGGACATCAACACTGAAGCTTTCTTT. It is translated as CASRDINTEAFF.